What follows are 29 T cell receptor beta chains derived from one specimen sequenced in a study of cytotoxic CD8 clonotypes in ibrutinib-treated CLL. Measured with immunoSEQ multiplex PCR; TCRdb has only the in-frame clones, and not every one. The profile shows 130,000 or so clones, about 72% of them singletons. The source material was PBMCs, sampled after 12 months of ibrutinib treatment. The receptors derive from a human donor with chronic lymphocytic leukemia.

The chain has TRBV5-1 and TRBJ1-2; possible D gene TRBD1, 6 bases. CDR3 length equals 14 residues. Per the germline V gene, CDR1 is SGHRS and CDR2 is YFSETQ. Deletions cut 4 bases from V and 4 bases from J, with 14 bases between. The CDR3 protein is CASSAMQGSYGYTF. For the CDR3, the DNA is TGCGCCAGCAGCGCGATGCAGGGGTCCTATGGCTACACCTTC.

This chain connects TRBV9 to TRBJ2-1; TRBD1 agrees at 7 bases. After removal of 0 bases from V and 5 bases from J, the junction contained 5 bases not matched to a gene. The V gene's germline CDR1 is SGDLS and CDR2 YYNGEE. This CDR3 contains 15 residues. The CDR3 DNA reads TGTGCCAGCAGCGTAGGACAGGGCCCCCACAATGAGCAGTTCTTC. Translating gives CASSVGQGPHNEQFF.

The chain has TRBV7-2 and TRBJ1-5; no reliable D call. Trimming took off 5 bases at V and 0 bases at J, with 11 bases between the two ends. The CDR3 contains 15 residues. CDR1 and CDR2 from the germline V gene are SGHTA and FQGNSA. The chain's CDR3 is CASSPAYFSNQPQHF. The CDR3 DNA sequence: TGTGCCAGCAGCCCGGCCTATTTTAGCAATCAGCCCCAGCATTTT.

This chain joins TRBV6-1 and TRBJ2-7; D remains unclear. Trimming removed 5 bases at V and 4 bases at J, with 3 bases between. The CDR3 is 10 residues long. Germline CDR1 reads MNHNS; CDR2 reads SASEGT. CDR3 in amino acids: CASSLYEQYF. CDR3 coding DNA: TGTGCCAGCAGTCTATACGAGCAGTACTTC.

This chain uses TRBV2 with TRBJ1-2; TRBD1 is a possible D gene (6 bases). V shed 6 bases and J shed 8 bases, with 10 bases lying between them. The CDR3 has 11 amino acids. The V gene's germline CDR1 is SNHLY and CDR2 FYNNEI. The CDR3 sequence is CASRLGTGYTF. DNA for the CDR3: TGTGCCAGCAGACTCGGGACAGGCTACACCTTC. The entire variable domain, with the rest obtained from reference TRBV2 and TRBJ1-2, is as follows: EPEVTQTPSHQVTQMGQEVILRCVPISNHLYFYWYRQILGQKVEFLVSFYNNEISEKSEIFDDQFSVERPDGSNFTLKIRSTKLEDSAMYFCASRLGTGYTFGSGTRLTVV.

V and J are TRBV6-9 and TRBJ1-5, with D possibly being TRBD1 (5 bases). Trimming removed 6 bases from V and 7 bases from J, with 16 bases in between. CDR3 length: 14 residues. Germline CDR1 is MNHGY and CDR2 is SVAAGI. CDR3 sequence reads: CASRHRLAGQPQHF. CDR3 nucleotide sequence: TGTGCCAGCAGACACAGGCTGGCGGGACAGCCCCAGCATTTT.

This rearrangement joins TRBV15 to TRBJ2-7, with D perhaps matching TRBD2 (5 bases). Germline CDR1 is LNHNV and CDR2 is YYDKDF (reference sequence). Trimming removed 0 bases from V and 2 bases from J, with 11 bases in between. The CDR3 runs 15 residues. CDR3 coding DNA: TGTGCCACCAGCAGAGATAAGGCGGGTCCCTACGAGCAGTACTTC. Protein sequence: CATSRDKAGPYEQYF.

V is TRBV18 and J is TRBJ2-3; no reliable D call. CDR1 and CDR2 (germline): KGHSH, LQKENI. The CDR3 totals 14 residues. V lost 0 bases, J lost 7 bases, and 11 bases lay in between. This chain's CDR3 is CASSPPEERNTQYF. The CDR3 DNA follows: TGTGCCAGCTCACCACCAGAGGAACGGAATACGCAGTATTTT.

This rearrangement joins TRBV20-1 to TRBJ1-2, with TRBD1 matching over 12 bases. The CDR3 has 11 residues. Germline V CDR1 and CDR2: DFQATT, SNEGSKA (reference sequence). This CDR3 reads CRAGTGGGYTF. The DNA of the CDR3 is TGCAGGGCCGGGACAGGGGGCGGCTACACCTTC.

This clone was detected a few times. The genes are TRBV6-1 and TRBJ1-5, with 9 bases aligning to TRBD1. Germline assignment: CDR1 MNHNS and CDR2 SASEGT. Trimming took 8 bases from V and 4 from J; bases not matched to a gene: 6. The CDR3 length is 14 residues. CDR3 amino acids: CASWRTGENQPQHF. In DNA form, the CDR3 reads TGTGCCAGCTGGCGGACAGGGGAAAATCAGCCCCAGCATTTT.

J is TRBJ2-3 and V is TRBV19; 10 positions match TRBD1. The CDR3 extends over 15 amino acids. Germline loops: CDR1 LNHDA, CDR2 SQIVND (reference sequence). The V segment lost 8 bases and the J segment 0 bases; nucleotides outside the gene matches: 5. CDR3 nucleotide sequence: TGTGCCAGTCGACAGGGGGCCCTTAGCACAGATACGCAGTATTTT. Translation: CASRQGALSTDTQYF. The whole variable domain, remainder taken from reference TRBV19 and TRBJ2-3, is DGGITQSPKYLFRKEGQNVTLSCEQNLNHDAMYWYRQDPGQGLRLIYYSQIVNDFQKGDIAEGYSVSREKKESFPLTVTSAQKNPTAFYLCASRQGALSTDTQYFGPGTRLTVL.

V is TRBV7-9 and J is TRBJ1-4; possible D gene TRBD1, 5 bases. The CDR3 has 13 residues. Germline-derived CDR1 and CDR2 are SEHNR and FQNEAQ (reference sequence). Trimming removed 7 bases at V and 4 bases at J, with 10 bases between. The CDR3 loop reads CASTRQINEKLFF. CDR3 DNA: TGTGCCAGCACCCGACAGATTAATGAAAAACTGTTTTTT.

This chain connects TRBV11-2 to TRBJ1-2; D is uncertain. This CDR3 is built from 14 residues. The ends were cut back, 1 base at V and 1 base at J, with 7 bases in the middle. Looked up from germline, CDR1 is SGHAT and CDR2 is FQNNGV. CDR3 in DNA: TGTGCCAGCAGCTTAGTCGGCAGTAACTATGGCTACACCTTC. This translates into CASSLVGSNYGYTF.

This clone was seen only a few times. The chain joins TRBV19 to TRBJ2-7; 7 bases map to TRBD1. CDR1 LNHDA and CDR2 SQIVND come from the germline V gene (reference sequence). Germline trimming cut 1 base from V and 3 bases from J; bases unmatched to any gene: 9. The CDR3 loop spans 16 amino acids. This CDR3 is CASSIGGRTGYYEQYF. CDR3 bases: TGTGCCAGTAGTATAGGGGGGCGGACAGGCTACTACGAGCAGTACTTC. The complete variable domain, with remaining parts taken from reference TRBV19 and TRBJ2-7, reads DGGITQSPKYLFRKEGQNVTLSCEQNLNHDAMYWYRQDPGQGLRLIYYSQIVNDFQKGDIAEGYSVSREKKESFPLTVTSAQKNPTAFYLCASSIGGRTGYYEQYFGPGTRLTVT.

This clone was seen a single time. The gene calls are TRBV5-6 and TRBJ1-2; D unclear. This CDR3 has 12 residues. CDR1 is SGHDT and CDR2 is YYEEEE in the germline V gene. The V end lost 1 base, the J end lost 5 bases, and 6 bases lay between the germline ends. CDR3 loop: CASSLPGYGYTF. The DNA for the CDR3 is TGTGCCAGCAGCTTGCCGGGGTATGGCTACACCTTC.

The V and J genes are TRBV5-5 and TRBJ1-2; D remains ambiguous. The CDR3 is 15 amino acids. Germline V gives CDR1 SGHKS, CDR2 YYEKEE (reference sequence). V lost 4 bases and J lost 2, with 15 bases in between. The CDR3 region has the DNA TGTGCCAGCAGCATTGGCTCGGTTTTAAACTATGGCTACACCTTC. It encodes CASSIGSVLNYGYTF.

The chain combines TRBV4-3 with TRBJ2-2; no clear D gene. The CDR3 loop spans 15 amino acids. Germline loops: CDR1 LGHNA, CDR2 YSLEER. V gave up 6 bases and J gave up 3 bases, with 14 bases separating them. CDR3 in DNA: TGCGCCAGCAGACATGGGTTGGGGTACACCGGGGAGCTGTTTTTT. Its protein is CASRHGLGYTGELFF.

The chain combines TRBV6-5 with TRBJ1-2; D might be TRBD1 (5 bases). The ends were cut back, 2 bases at V and 4 bases at J, with 14 bases in the middle. The length of the CDR3 is 15 residues. Germline V lookup: CDR1 MNHEY, CDR2 SVGAGI. The CDR3 DNA sequence: TGTGCCAGCAGTTACGAGGGGTCGCTTACCTATGGCTACACCTTC. Translated, it gives CASSYEGSLTYGYTF.

The table lists this clone with a count of one. The chain combines TRBV4-2 with TRBJ2-7; the D is unclear. CDR1 is LGHNA, CDR2 YNFKEQ, per germline. This CDR3 is built from 18 residues. Trimming took off 3 bases at V and 1 base at J, with 22 bases between the two ends. In DNA, the CDR3 is TGTGCCAGCAGCCATGTAACGATCGGGCAGGAATTTTCCTACGAGCAGTACTTC. This sequence encodes CASSHVTIGQEFSYEQYF.

The rearrangement joins TRBV6-1 to TRBJ1-5; TRBD1 is a possible D gene (6 bases). Germline assignment: CDR1 MNHNS and CDR2 SASEGT. The CDR3 sequence is 15 residues long. V was cut by 5 bases and J by 7 bases, with 18 bases left in between. The CDR3 nucleotides are TGTGCCAGCAGTCGCCTACAGGGCGACGGGCAGCCCCAGCATTTT. This sequence encodes CASSRLQGDGQPQHF.

The V gene is TRBV7-3, the J gene TRBJ2-1, with TRBD2 matching over 12 bases. With V trimmed by 5 bases and J by 5 bases, 4 bases remained unmatched. The CDR3 extends over 15 amino acids. Per germline, CDR1 SGHTA and CDR2 FQGTGA. The CDR3 is CASSLLAGGNNEQFF. The DNA of the CDR3 is TGTGCCAGCAGCCTTCTAGCGGGAGGGAACAATGAGCAGTTCTTC.

V gene TRBV11-3 combines with J gene TRBJ1-3, with D possibly matching TRBD1 (6 bases). The CDR3 is made up of 17 amino acids. Germline V CDR1 and CDR2: SGHNT, YENEEA. Trimming took 1 base from V and 0 from J, leaving 13 bases between them. This CDR3 reads CASSLGQEGVSGNTIYF. The CDR3 coding sequence is TGTGCCAGCAGCTTAGGACAGGAGGGCGTCTCTGGAAACACCATATATTTT.

The CDR3 nucleotides are TGTGCCAGCAGTCGGGACGGGGGGAACACCGGGGAGCTGTTTTTT. As protein: CASSRDGGNTGELFF. The J gene is TRBJ2-2, the V gene TRBV6-5; a possible D gene is TRBD2 (6 bases). CDR3 length: 15 residues. Trimming removed 5 bases from V and 1 base from J, with 11 bases in between. Germline lookup yields CDR1 MNHEY and CDR2 SVGAGI.

This clone was picked up a small number of times. The chain couples TRBV28 to TRBJ2-7; the D gene is possibly TRBD1 (6 bases). CDR3 size: 14 residues. Germline CDR1 is MDHEN and CDR2 is SYDVKM. Trimming removed 7 bases from V and 2 bases from J, with 15 bases in between. CDR3 amino acids: CASTPGRGTYEQYF. In DNA form, the CDR3 reads TGTGCCAGCACCCCCGGCAGGGGAACCTACGAGCAGTACTTC.

V is TRBV6-5 and J is TRBJ1-1; a possible D gene is TRBD1 (6 bases). Germline V gives CDR1 MNHEY, CDR2 SVGAGI. Between the trimmed V and J ends, which lost 0 bases and 0 bases, there was a span of 11 bases. CDR3 length: 16 residues. The DNA of the CDR3 is TGTGCCAGCAGTTACTCGTTAACAGGGATGAACACTGAAGCTTTCTTT. This sequence encodes CASSYSLTGMNTEAFF.

V and J are TRBV29-1 and TRBJ2-1, with 7 bases fitting TRBD2. This CDR3 has 14 residues. V was clipped by 5 bases and J by 8 bases; unmatched bases: 12. Germline loops: CDR1 SQVTM, CDR2 ANQGSEA. CDR3 loop: CSVHQGLNRDEQFF. CDR3 in DNA: TGCAGCGTTCATCAGGGACTAAATAGGGATGAGCAGTTCTTC.

For this clone: The sample holds other DNA sequences that translate to the same CDR3. The chain joins TRBV18 to TRBJ1-2; D perhaps matches TRBD1 (6 bases). Germline CDR1 is KGHSH and CDR2 is LQKENI. Trimming removed 2 bases from V and 2 bases from J, with 12 bases in between. The CDR3 consists of 15 residues. This CDR3 is CASSPGAGANYGYTF. The DNA for the CDR3 is TGTGCCAGCTCACCAGGTGCAGGGGCGAACTATGGCTACACCTTC.

V usage is TRBV7-2 and J usage is TRBJ2-2; D unclear. The CDR3 sequence is 16 residues long. The V gene's germline CDR1 is SGHTA and CDR2 FQGNSA. Trimming cost V 6 bases and J 1 base, with 15 bases left between them. The CDR3 loop is CASRWRGSQNTGELFF. CDR3 DNA sequence: TGTGCCAGCAGGTGGCGTGGGTCCCAGAACACCGGGGAGCTGTTTTTT.

V usage is TRBV2 and J usage is TRBJ1-3, with D tentatively TRBD1 (6 bases). CDR1 is SNHLY and CDR2 is FYNNEI in the germline V gene. Trimming took 2 bases from V and 4 from J, leaving 12 bases between them. There are 15 residues in the CDR3. CDR3 amino acids: CASSERGAGGNTIYF. CDR3 coding DNA: TGTGCCAGCAGTGAACGGGGGGCGGGAGGAAACACCATATATTTT.